These 18 T cell receptor beta chains share one sample of origin, sequenced in a study of blood T cell repertoires in COVID-19. The data were produced by immunoSEQ multiplex PCR, yet TCRdb's version contains in-frame clones alone and is incomplete. The sample has about 440,000 clones; about 85% are singletons. Sample: PBMCs or T cells enriched from blood (not recorded which). The receptors come from a woman between 18 and 29 years old with acute COVID-19.

With respect to this clone: In the same sample, other DNA sequences code for this CDR3. The chain recombines TRBV5-1 with TRBJ1-5; D is uncertain. The CDR3 is 15 amino acids. Germline V gene data show CDR1 as SGHRS and CDR2 as YFSETQ. The germline V and J ends were trimmed by 0 bases and 4 bases, with 11 bases remaining between them. The CDR3 reads CASSLEAGGNQPQHF. The CDR3, as DNA: TGCGCCAGCAGCTTGGAGGCCGGCGGGAATCAGCCCCAGCATTTT.

The rearrangement uses TRBV2 and TRBJ1-1; tentative D call: TRBD1 (5 bases). This CDR3 spans 12 amino acids. Germline loops: CDR1 SNHLY, CDR2 FYNNEI. Trimming stripped 6 bases from V and 2 bases from J, with 7 bases between. In DNA form, the CDR3 reads TGTGCCAGCAGCGGACAAAACACTGAAGCTTTCTTT. Translation: CASSGQNTEAFF. Variable domain in full (rest from reference TRBV2 and TRBJ1-1): EPEVTQTPSHQVTQMGQEVILRCVPISNHLYFYWYRQILGQKVEFLVSFYNNEISEKSEIFDDQFSVERPDGSNFTLKIRSTKLEDSAMYFCASSGQNTEAFFGQGTRLTVV.

The rearrangement uses TRBV5-6 and TRBJ2-3; TRBD1 aligns across 9 bases. Germline CDR1 is SGHDT and CDR2 is YYEEEE. Trimming removed 3 bases from V and 6 bases from J; junction bases left unmatched: 8. The CDR3 loop spans 15 amino acids. In DNA, the CDR3 is TGTGCCAGCAGCTATGGGACAGGGTTGGAGGATACGCAGTATTTT. Translated, it gives CASSYGTGLEDTQYF.

The V gene is TRBV4-3, the J gene TRBJ1-2, with D unclear. The V end was cut by 0 bases, the J end by 1 base, with 6 bases between. The CDR3 is made up of 14 amino acids. CDR1 is LGHNA and CDR2 is YSLEER in the germline V gene. The CDR3 loop is CASSQDEGNYGYTF. CDR3 sequence (DNA): TGCGCCAGCAGCCAAGATGAGGGTAACTATGGCTACACCTTC.

The V gene is TRBV14, the J gene TRBJ2-5; 8 bases fit TRBD2. Trimming at V came to 1 base and at J to 4 bases, leaving 5 bases not matched to a gene. The germline V gene has CDR1 SGHDN and CDR2 FVKESK. There are 15 residues in the CDR3. CDR3 region: CASSQVGGAAETQYF. The CDR3 DNA follows: TGTGCCAGCAGCCAAGTCGGGGGGGCCGCAGAGACCCAGTACTTC. Full variable domain (missing parts from reference TRBV14 and TRBJ2-5): EAGVTQFPSHSVIEKGQTVTLRCDPISGHDNLYWYRRVMGKEIKFLLHFVKESKQDESGMPNNRFLAERTGGTYSTLKVQPAELEDSGVYFCASSQVGGAAETQYFGPGTRLLVL.

The V call is TRBV14, the J call TRBJ1-2, with D possibly being TRBD1 (5 bases). Germline V gene lookup returns CDR1 SGHDN and CDR2 FVKESK. The CDR3 is 15 residues long. V was pared by 1 base and J by 0 bases, with 9 bases between. The CDR3 coding sequence is TGTGCCAGCAGCCAAGGTTGGACAACTAACTATGGCTACACCTTC. Translation gives CASSQGWTTNYGYTF.

The chain joins TRBV6-5 to TRBJ2-7, with TRBD1 matching over 8 bases. Per germline, CDR1 MNHEY and CDR2 SVGAGI. V dropped 5 bases and J dropped 3; count of bases not matched to a gene: 3. The CDR3 spans 13 residues. DNA of the CDR3: TGTGCCAGCAGTAGTGACAGGGGCTACGAGCAGTACTTC. Translation: CASSSDRGYEQYF.

V gene TRBV3-1 (or the pseudogene TRBV3-2) combines with J gene TRBJ2-1, with a tentative D call TRBD1 (6 bases). The germline CDR1 and CDR2 sequences are LGHDT and YNNKEL (reference sequence). This CDR3 is built from 16 residues. V lost 4 bases and J 11 bases, leaving 24 bases between the germline ends. The CDR3 DNA follows: TGTGCCAGCAGCCCAGGGGAAGAGTGGCGGATGAGGAAGCAGTTCTTC. Its translation: CASSPGEEWRMRKQFF.

In its sample, this clone was seen once. V and J are TRBV29-1 and TRBJ2-1, with no clear D. CDR1 is SQVTM, CDR2 ANQGSEA, per germline. CDR3 length: 16 residues. Trimming took off 3 bases at V and 2 bases at J, with 17 bases between the two ends. For the CDR3, the DNA is TGCAGCGTTGACGGCCTGATGGCAACAGCCTACAATGAGCAGTTCTTC. Protein: CSVDGLMATAYNEQFF.

The gene calls are TRBV13 and TRBJ1-5; perhaps TRBD1 as D (5 bases). This CDR3 is built from 14 residues. Germline CDR1 and CDR2: PRHDT and FYEKMQ (reference sequence). The germline V and J ends were trimmed by 2 bases and 4 bases, with 9 bases remaining between them. In nucleotides, the CDR3 is TGTGCCAGCAGCTTACGTGGGGGGAATCAGCCCCAGCATTTT. Protein sequence: CASSLRGGNQPQHF. Full variable domain (remainder filled in from reference TRBV13 and TRBJ1-5): AAGVIQSPRHLIKEKRETATLKCYPIPRHDTVYWYQQGPGQDPQFLISFYEKMQSDKGSIPDRFSAQQFSDYHSELNMSSLELGDSALYFCASSLRGGNQPQHFGDGTRLSIL.

Ten or more counts support this clone. The CDR3 DNA reads as TGTGCCAGCAGTTTTGAGGACTATGGCTACACCTTC. Encoded protein: CASSFEDYGYTF. The rearrangement joins TRBV28 to TRBJ1-2, with D unclear. Germline V lookup: CDR1 MDHEN, CDR2 SYDVKM. The CDR3 extends over 12 amino acids. V was cut by 3 bases and J by 3 bases, with 5 bases left in between.

The chain links TRBV28 to TRBJ2-5, with no clear D. Germline-derived CDR1 and CDR2 are MDHEN and SYDVKM. The CDR3 sequence is 12 residues long. The germline V and J ends were trimmed by 1 base and 6 bases, with 6 bases remaining between them. The CDR3 region is CASSLSAQTQYF. The CDR3 DNA sequence: TGTGCCAGCAGTTTATCAGCGCAGACCCAGTACTTC.

The J gene is TRBJ1-6, the V gene TRBV6-5; D unresolved. The CDR3 contains 12 residues. V shed 7 bases and J shed 9 bases, with 10 bases lying between them. Germline V gene lookup returns CDR1 MNHEY and CDR2 SVGAGI. CDR3 region: CASTNGVSPLHF. CDR3 bases: TGTGCCAGCACGAACGGGGTTTCACCCCTCCACTTT.

The chain has TRBV5-1 and TRBJ2-1, with D possibly being TRBD1 (5 bases). This CDR3 spans 13 amino acids. Germline V gene sequence: CDR1 SGHRS, CDR2 YFSETQ. V was clipped by 5 bases and J by 5 bases, with 11 bases between them. The chain's CDR3 is CASSRGPDNEQFF. DNA of the CDR3: TGCGCCAGCAGTAGGGGTCCCGACAATGAGCAGTTCTTC.

This rearrangement joins TRBV3-1 (or the pseudogene TRBV3-2) to TRBJ2-2; no reliable D call. Germline-derived CDR1 and CDR2 are LGHDT and YNNKEL (reference sequence). This CDR3 has 16 residues. Trimming pared 3 bases from V and 1 base from J, leaving 12 bases between. CDR3 bases: TGTGCCAGCAGCCAGAGGCCTCCTCAGAACACCGGGGAGCTGTTTTTT. This encodes CASSQRPPQNTGELFF.

Points on this clone: Other DNA sequences of this sample code for an identical CDR3. The V and J genes are TRBV6-5 and TRBJ1-2; TRBD1 matches 8 bases. Germline loops: CDR1 MNHEY, CDR2 SVGAGI. The CDR3 is 12 residues long. The V gene end was trimmed by 6 bases and the J gene end by 4 bases; junction bases not matched to a gene: 1. The CDR3 nucleotides are TGTGCCAGCAGAACAGGGGGCTATGGCTACACCTTC. As protein: CASRTGGYGYTF.

The chain uses TRBV28 and TRBJ1-1; TRBD1 might be the D (5 bases). The germline V gene encodes CDR1 MDHEN and CDR2 SYDVKM. Trimming removed 2 bases from V and 1 base from J, with 17 bases in between. CDR3 size: 17 residues. CDR3 nucleotide sequence: TGTGCCAGCAGTTTACACTCTCTGGCAGGGTGGAACACTGAAGCTTTCTTT. Its protein product is CASSLHSLAGWNTEAFF.

The chain links TRBV3-1 (or the pseudogene TRBV3-2) to TRBJ1-4; no definite D call. The CDR3 runs 17 residues. Per the germline V gene, CDR1 is LGHDT and CDR2 is YNNKEL (reference sequence). Trimming removed 1 base at V and 8 bases at J, with 20 bases between. Here the CDR3 DNA reads TGTGCCAGCAGCCAAGCGCCTAGCGGGCGAAGAGGAGAAAAACTGTTTTTT. The encoded protein is CASSQAPSGRRGEKLFF.